This T cell receptor (beta chain) was recovered during a study of radiotherapy plus CTLA-4 blockade in lung cancer (dated by TCRdb to the late 2010s). Context from the whole study: Objective responses occurred in about 19% of enrolled patients, and roughly 30% achieved disease control. General conclusions and limits of the study: Early dynamic changes in blood T cell clones, together with increased serum interferon-beta after radiation, were reported as the strongest predictors of response. After treatment with radiotherapy and ipilimumab, TCR clones that came from tumors expanded in the peripheral blood.

The library was obtained by the immunoSEQ multiplex PCR assay. In TCRdb, the immuneACCESS table is reduced to in-frame sequences with V and J assigned. These tables do not hold every clone; where another copy was compared, an unresolved V gene accounts for under half, and the others remain unexplained. Within this sample are roughly 90,000 clones, with around 83% of them counted one time only. The ten biggest clones cover roughly 26% of the sample. The CDR3 runs 16 residues from the cysteine to the phenylalanine. Of the read, only the CDR3 DNA is kept; its 48 bases are in frame from base 1. Trimming takes 5 bases from V and 5 bases from J, and the germline ends sit 22 bases apart. The CDR1 and CDR2 encoded by the germline V gene (reference sequence) are SEHNR and FQNEAQ. This clone has a handful of counts. Its cognate antigen has yet to be identified. No quality values exist for individual bases; no much larger clone is one base distant.

The study evaluated CTLA-4 blockade (ipilimumab) given together with focal radiation therapy in patients who had chemo-refractory metastatic non-small-cell lung cancer. The clonotype was recovered from a human donor with non-small cell lung cancer that progressed on radiotherapy plus ipilimumab. The chain is encoded by TRBV7-9 joined to TRBJ2-7; no D gene is confidently identified. The sequences come from peripheral blood, collected from a patient treated with radiotherapy plus ipilimumab. CDR3 region: CASSTVVPSSPNEQYF. The nucleotide sequence is TGTGCCAGCAGCACTGTGGTCCCAAGTTCCCCCAACGAGCAGTACTTC.